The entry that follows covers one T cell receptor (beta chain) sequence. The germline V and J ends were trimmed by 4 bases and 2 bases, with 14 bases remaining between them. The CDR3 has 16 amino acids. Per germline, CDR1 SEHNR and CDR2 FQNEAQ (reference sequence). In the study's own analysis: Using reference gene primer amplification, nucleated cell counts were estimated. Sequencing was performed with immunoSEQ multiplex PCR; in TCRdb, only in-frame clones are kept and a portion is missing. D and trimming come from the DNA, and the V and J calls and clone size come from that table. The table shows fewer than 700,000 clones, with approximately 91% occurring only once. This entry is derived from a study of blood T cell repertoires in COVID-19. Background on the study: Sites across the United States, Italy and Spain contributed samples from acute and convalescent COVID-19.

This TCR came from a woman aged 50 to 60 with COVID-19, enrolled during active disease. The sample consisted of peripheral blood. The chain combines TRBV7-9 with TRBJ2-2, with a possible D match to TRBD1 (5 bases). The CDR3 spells CASSSRQNINTGELFF. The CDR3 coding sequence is TGTGCCAGCAGCTCTAGACAGAATATAAACACCGGGGAGCTGTTTTTT.